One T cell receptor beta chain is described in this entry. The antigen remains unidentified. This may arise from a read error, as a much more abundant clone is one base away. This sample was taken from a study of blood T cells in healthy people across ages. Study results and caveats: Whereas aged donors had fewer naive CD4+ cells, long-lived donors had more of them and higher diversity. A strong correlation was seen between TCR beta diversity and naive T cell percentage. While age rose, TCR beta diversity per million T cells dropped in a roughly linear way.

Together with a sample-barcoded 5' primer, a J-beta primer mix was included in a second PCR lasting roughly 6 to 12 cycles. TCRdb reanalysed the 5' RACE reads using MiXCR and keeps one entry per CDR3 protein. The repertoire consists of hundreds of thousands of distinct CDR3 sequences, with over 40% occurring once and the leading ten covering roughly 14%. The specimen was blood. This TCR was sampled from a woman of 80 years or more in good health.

The CDR3 region has the DNA TGTGCCAGCAGCTTAGCGGAGATTTACAATGAGCAGTACTTC. As protein: CASSLAEIYNEQYF. The rearrangement links TRBV7-2 to TRBJ2-1; D is ambiguous. The DNA matches TRBJ2-7 better at its end, which makes the J call doubtful. Germline CDR1 is SGHTA and CDR2 is FQGNSA. The CDR3 spans 14 residues.